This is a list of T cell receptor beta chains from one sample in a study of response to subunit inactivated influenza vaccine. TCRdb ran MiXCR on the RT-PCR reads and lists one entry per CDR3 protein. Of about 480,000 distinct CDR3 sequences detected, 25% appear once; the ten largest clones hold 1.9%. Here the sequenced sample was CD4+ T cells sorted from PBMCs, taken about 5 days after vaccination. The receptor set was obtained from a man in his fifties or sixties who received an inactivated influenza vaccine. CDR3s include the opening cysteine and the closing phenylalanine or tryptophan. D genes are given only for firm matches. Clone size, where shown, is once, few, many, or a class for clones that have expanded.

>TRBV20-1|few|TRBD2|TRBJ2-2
CSARDGLAGGRTGELFF
TGCAGTGCTAGAGACGGACTAGCGGGAGGGCGTACCGGGGAGCTGTTTTTT
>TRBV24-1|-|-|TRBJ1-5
CATSDLPRGNQPQHF
TGTGCCACCAGTGATTTGCCTCGGGGCAATCAGCCCCAGCATTTT
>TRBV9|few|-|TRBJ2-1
CASSVAWGRGSYNEQFF
TGTGCCAGCAGCGTAGCTTGGGGGAGAGGGTCCTACAATGAGCAGTTCTTC
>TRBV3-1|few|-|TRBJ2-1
CASSQKPPTAYNEQFF
TGTGCCAGCAGCCAAAAACCGCCCACGGCCTACAATGAGCAGTTCTTC
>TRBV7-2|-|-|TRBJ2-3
CASSGRRSTDTQYF
TGTGCCAGCAGCGGGAGGCGGTCCACAGATACGCAGTATTTT
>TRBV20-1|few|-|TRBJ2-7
CSANLAGGTAYEQYF
TGCAGTGCAAATCTTGCCGGAGGGACAGCCTACGAGCAGTACTTC
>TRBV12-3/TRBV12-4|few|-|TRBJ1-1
CASSFNQRNTEAFF
TGTGCCAGCAGTTTCAATCAGCGGAACACTGAAGCTTTCTTT
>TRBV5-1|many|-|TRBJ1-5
CASSLGTGNQPQHF
TGCGCCAGCAGCTTGGGCACAGGGAATCAGCCCCAGCATTTT
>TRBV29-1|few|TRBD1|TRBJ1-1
CSEGQGHLNTEAFF
TGCAGCGAGGGACAGGGACATTTGAACACTGAAGCTTTCTTT
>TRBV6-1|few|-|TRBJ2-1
CASSDARVGNEQFF
TGTGCCAGCAGTGACGCCAGGGTAGGAAATGAGCAGTTCTTC
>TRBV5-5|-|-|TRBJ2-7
CARSSGGYEQYF
TGTGCCAGGAGCTCCGGGGGCTACGAGCAGTACTTC
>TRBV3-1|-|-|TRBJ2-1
CASSQVRQGTIF
TGTGCCAGCAGCCAAGTTCGGCAGGGAACGATCTTC
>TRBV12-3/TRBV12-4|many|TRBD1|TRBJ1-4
CASKGTGSEKLFF
TGTGCCAGCAAAGGGACAGGGAGTGAAAAACTGTTTTTT
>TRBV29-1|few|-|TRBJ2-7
CSVILNTRQYF
TGCAGCGTCATCTTAAATACGAGGCAGTACTTC
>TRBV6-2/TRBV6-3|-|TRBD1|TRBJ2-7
CASTRTGRDEQYF
TGTGCCAGCACCCGGACAGGGAGAGACGAGCAGTACTTC
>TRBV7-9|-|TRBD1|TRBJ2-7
CASRTGQGDYEQYF
TGTGCCAGCAGAACGGGACAGGGAGATTACGAGCAGTACTTC
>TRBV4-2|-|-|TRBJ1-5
CASSQDGEQPQHF
TGTGCCAGCAGCCAAGATGGAGAGCAGCCCCAGCATTTT
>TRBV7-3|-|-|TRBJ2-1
CASSLFADPSNEQFF
TGTGCCAGCAGCTTATTTGCGGATCCAAGCAATGAGCAGTTCTTC
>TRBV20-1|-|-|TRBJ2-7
CSATTRKSSYEQYF
TGCAGTGCTACTACGCGGAAGAGCTCCTACGAGCAGTACTTC
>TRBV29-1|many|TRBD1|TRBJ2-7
CSVGRQGGEQYF
TGCAGCGTTGGGCGACAGGGGGGCGAGCAGTACTTC
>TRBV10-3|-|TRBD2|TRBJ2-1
CAISVTSGRASEQFF
TGTGCCATCAGTGTCACTAGCGGGAGGGCCAGTGAGCAGTTCTTC
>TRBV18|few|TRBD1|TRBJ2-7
CASSAGQGPSYEQYF
TGTGCCAGCTCAGCGGGACAGGGCCCCTCCTACGAGCAGTACTTC
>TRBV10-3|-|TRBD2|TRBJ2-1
CAISSGLAGVIEQFF
TGTGCCATCAGTTCAGGACTAGCGGGAGTTATTGAGCAGTTCTTC
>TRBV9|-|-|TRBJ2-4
CASSVDGQSIQYF
TGTGCCAGCAGCGTAGATGGGCAGTCCATTCAGTACTTC